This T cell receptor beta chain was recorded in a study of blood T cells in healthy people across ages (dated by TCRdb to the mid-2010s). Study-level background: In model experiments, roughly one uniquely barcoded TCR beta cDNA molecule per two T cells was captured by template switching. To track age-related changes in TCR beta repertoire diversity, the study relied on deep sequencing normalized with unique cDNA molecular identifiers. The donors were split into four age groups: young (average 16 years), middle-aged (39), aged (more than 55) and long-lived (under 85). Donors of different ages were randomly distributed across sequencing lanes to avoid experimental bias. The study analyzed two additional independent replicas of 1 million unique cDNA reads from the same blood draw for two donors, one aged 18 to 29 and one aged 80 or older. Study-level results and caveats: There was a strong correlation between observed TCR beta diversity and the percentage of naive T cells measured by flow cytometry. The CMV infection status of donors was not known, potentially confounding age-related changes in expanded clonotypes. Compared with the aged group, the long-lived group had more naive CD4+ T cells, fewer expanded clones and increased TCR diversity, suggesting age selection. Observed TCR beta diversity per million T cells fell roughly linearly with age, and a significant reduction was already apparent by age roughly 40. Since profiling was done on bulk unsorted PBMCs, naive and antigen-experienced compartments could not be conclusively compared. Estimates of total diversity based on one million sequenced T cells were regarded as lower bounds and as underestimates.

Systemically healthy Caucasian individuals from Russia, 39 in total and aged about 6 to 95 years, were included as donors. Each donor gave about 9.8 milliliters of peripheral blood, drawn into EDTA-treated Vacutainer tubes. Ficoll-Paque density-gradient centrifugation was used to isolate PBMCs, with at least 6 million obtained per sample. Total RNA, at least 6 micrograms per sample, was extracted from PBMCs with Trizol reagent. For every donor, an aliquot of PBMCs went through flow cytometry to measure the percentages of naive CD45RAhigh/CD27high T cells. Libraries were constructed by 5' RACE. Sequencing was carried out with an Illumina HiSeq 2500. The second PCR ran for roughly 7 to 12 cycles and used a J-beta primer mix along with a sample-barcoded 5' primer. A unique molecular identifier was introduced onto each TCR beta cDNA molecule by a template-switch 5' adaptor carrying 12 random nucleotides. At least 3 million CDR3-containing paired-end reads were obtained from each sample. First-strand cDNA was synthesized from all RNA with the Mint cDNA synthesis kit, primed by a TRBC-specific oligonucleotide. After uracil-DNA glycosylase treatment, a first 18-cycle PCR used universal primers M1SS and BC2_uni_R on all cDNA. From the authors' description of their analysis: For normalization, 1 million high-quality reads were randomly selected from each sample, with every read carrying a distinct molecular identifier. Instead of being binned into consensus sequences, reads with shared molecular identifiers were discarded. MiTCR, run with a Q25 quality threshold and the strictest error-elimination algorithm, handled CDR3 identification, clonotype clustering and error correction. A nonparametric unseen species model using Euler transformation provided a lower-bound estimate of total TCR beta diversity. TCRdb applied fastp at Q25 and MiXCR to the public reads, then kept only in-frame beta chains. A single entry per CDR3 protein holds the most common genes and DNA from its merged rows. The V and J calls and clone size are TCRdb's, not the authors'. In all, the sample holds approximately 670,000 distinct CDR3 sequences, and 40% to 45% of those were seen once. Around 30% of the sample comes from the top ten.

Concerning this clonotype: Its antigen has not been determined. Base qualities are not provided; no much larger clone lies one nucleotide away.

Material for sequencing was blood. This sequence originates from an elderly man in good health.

The CDR3 region has the sequence CASSRPSGVGYEQYF. The DNA sequence is given as TGCGCCAGCAGCCGGCCTAGCGGGGTGGGCTACGAGCAGTACTTC. The sequence links TRBV5-1 to TRBJ2-7; TRBD2 aligns with 9 central bases. As encoded in the germline V gene, CDR1 is SGHRS while CDR2 is YFSETQ. The CDR3, from cysteine to phenylalanine, totals 15 residues. Of all the DNA, just the CDR3 is kept, 45 bases in frame from base 1. Trimming takes 4 bases off V and 3 bases off J; junction bases not matched to a gene: 8.